Listed here are 30 T cell receptor beta chains from one sample, sequenced in a study of T-cell reconstitution after alpha-beta-depleted transplantation in children. Unique molecular identifiers were used to barcode this TCRbeta library. TCRdb reprocessed the PCR reads with MiXCR, giving one entry per CDR3 protein. The table shows hundreds of thousands of distinct CDR3 sequences, with under 15% occurring only once. This sample comprised PBMCs, mostly from graft donor cells, obtained 360 days after TCRalphabeta/CD19-depleted stem cell transplant. The receptors shown here come from a male patient aged 10 to 17 who had a stem cell transplant for acute myeloid leukemia, so the T cells may come from the graft donor.

The chain employs TRBV20-1 and TRBJ2-1, with 8 bases that match TRBD2. The CDR3 is 18 residues long. In germline, CDR1 is DFQATT, CDR2 SNEGSKA (reference sequence). CDR3 sequence: CSPPGGLFRTSRGNEQFF. Here the CDR3 DNA reads TGCAGCCCCCCCGGAGGACTCTTCCGGACTAGCCGGGGGAATGAGCAGTTCTTC.

This clonotype was seen a handful of times. V gene TRBV20-1 combines with J gene TRBJ2-2, with 9 bases matching TRBD2. Germline CDR1 and CDR2: DFQATT and SNEGSKA (reference sequence). This CDR3 comprises 15 residues. The CDR3 loop is CSPVTGLALTGELFF. For the CDR3, the DNA is TGCAGCCCCGTTACGGGACTAGCCTTAACCGGGGAGCTGTTTTTT.

This clonotype appeared many times. The rearrangement links TRBV6-5 to TRBJ1-2, with D possibly matching TRBD1 (5 bases). Germline lookup yields CDR1 MNHEY and CDR2 SVGAGI. The V end lost 0 bases, the J end lost 4 bases, and 15 bases lay between the germline ends. The CDR3 length is 16 residues. CDR3 in DNA: TGTGCCAGCAGTTACTCCCAGGGAGCTCCTTTCTATGGCTACACCTTC. Amino acids: CASSYSQGAPFYGYTF.

This clonotype was observed many times. This chain uses TRBV20-1 with TRBJ1-2; D not resolved. Trimming took off 4 bases at V and 7 bases at J, with 16 bases between the two ends. CDR1 is DFQATT and CDR2 is SNEGSKA in the germline V gene (reference sequence). This CDR3 is 13 amino acids long. The CDR3 coding sequence is TGCAGTGCTACCCGCGTCGTCGGTGCTGGCTACACCTTC. It encodes CSATRVVGAGYTF.

The chain joins TRBV7-6 to TRBJ2-3, with D hard to call. Germline assignment: CDR1 SGHVS and CDR2 FNYEAQ. The CDR3 runs to 15 residues. V was trimmed by 0 bases and J by 0 bases, leaving 7 bases between them. CDR3 sequence: CASSLADGSTDTQYF. The DNA of the CDR3 is TGTGCCAGCAGCTTAGCCGACGGGAGCACAGATACGCAGTATTTT.

The V call is TRBV6-1, the J call TRBJ2-7, with D maybe TRBD1 (6 bases). CDR3 length equals 17 residues. CDR1 and CDR2 from the germline V gene are MNHNS and SASEGT. Trimming took 5 bases from V and 4 from J, leaving 24 bases between them. As DNA, the CDR3 is TGTGCCAGCAGTCTCCGGACAGCCCCACCGTCCCTTTACGAGCAGTACTTC. Its protein product is CASSLRTAPPSLYEQYF.

The chain recombines TRBV28 with TRBJ2-2, with 13 bases aligning to TRBD2. The ends lost 3 bases at V and 4 bases at J; junction bases unmatched: 8. CDR3 length equals 18 residues. Germline-derived CDR1 and CDR2 are MDHEN and SYDVKM. The CDR3 protein is CASSFRTSGRSGTGELFF. CDR3 DNA: TGTGCCAGCAGTTTCCGGACTAGCGGGAGATCCGGCACCGGGGAGCTGTTTTTT.

This clonotype was seen a few times. The rearrangement joins TRBV24-1 to TRBJ2-1; 10 bases are a match to TRBD2. The germline gives CDR1 KGHDR, CDR2 SFDVKD. This CDR3 has 20 residues. Trimming removed 4 bases from V and 1 base from J; junction bases left unmatched: 15. The CDR3 reads CATSDPTSGWALGSYNEQFF. The CDR3 DNA reads as TGTGCCACCAGTGACCCGACTAGCGGGTGGGCCCTAGGTTCCTACAATGAGCAGTTCTTC.

This clonotype was seen a handful of times. The chain links TRBV6-5 to TRBJ2-5; 9 bases are a match to TRBD2. The CDR3 has 17 amino acids. CDR1 and CDR2 from the germline V gene are MNHEY and SVGAGI. The J segment lost 4 bases and the V segment lost 2 bases, leaving 11 bases of the junction unmatched. This CDR3 is CASSYRASGVWVETQYF. CDR3 DNA: TGTGCCAGCAGTTACAGGGCTAGCGGGGTTTGGGTAGAGACCCAGTACTTC.

In its sample, this clonotype was seen many times. The V call is TRBV21-1, the J call TRBJ2-5; the table's D call of TRBD2 was not tested on the DNA. TRBV21-1 is shown as a pseudogene. This CDR3 is 19 amino acids long. CDR3 bases: TGTGCCAGCAGCAATCCCGGGACTAGCGGGAGGGCCCTCTCGGAGACCCAGTACTTC. It yields the protein CASSNPGTSGRALSETQYF.

This clonotype was detected many times. The chain joins TRBV12-3 or TRBV12-4 to TRBJ2-3, with 7 positions matching TRBD2. CDR3 size: 14 residues. J was trimmed by 4 bases and V by 6 bases; bases with no gene match: 7. In DNA, the CDR3 is TGTGCCAGCAGAAAAGGGAGGGAGGCAGATACGCAGTATTTT. Translating gives CASRKGREADTQYF.

This clonotype was counted between two and nine times. The chain recombines TRBV6-5 with TRBJ2-6; D is unresolved. Trimming took 4 bases from V and 0 from J, leaving 10 bases between them. Germline V lookup: CDR1 MNHEY, CDR2 SVGAGI. The CDR3 extends over 16 amino acids. The CDR3 nucleotides read TGTGCCAGCAGTTTTCCATCAATCTCTGGGGCCAACGTCCTGACTTTC. As protein: CASSFPSISGANVLTF.

The chain carries TRBV5-1 and TRBJ1-2; TRBD1 is a possible D gene (5 bases). Germline V gene lookup returns CDR1 SGHRS and CDR2 YFSETQ. V shed 4 bases and J shed 8 bases, with 24 bases lying between them. The CDR3 consists of 16 residues. DNA for the CDR3: TGCGCCAGCAGCCCCATGAGTGCGGGGCGCTTGCTGGGCTACACCTTC. It is translated as CASSPMSAGRLLGYTF.

This clonotype was found a few times. The J gene is TRBJ2-1, the V gene TRBV7-3; D gene ambiguous. This CDR3 is built from 15 residues. V was pared by 2 bases and J by 6 bases, with 14 bases between. Germline lookup yields CDR1 SGHTA and CDR2 FQGTGA. DNA for the CDR3: TGTGCCAGCAGCTTACAAGGGCCCAGTAGCAATGAGCAGTTCTTC. Its protein product is CASSLQGPSSNEQFF.

The chain couples TRBV7-2 to TRBJ2-3, with TRBD2 identical over 7 bases. The CDR3 covers 20 residues. Germline V CDR1 and CDR2: SGHTA, FQGNSA. The V and J ends lost 0 bases and 1 base, in that order; junction bases with no gene match: 16. CDR3 in amino acids: CASSLALGFRREAGTDTQYF. The CDR3 nucleotides are TGTGCCAGCAGCTTAGCGCTAGGGTTCCGCCGGGAGGCGGGCACAGATACGCAGTATTTT.

This clonotype was seen only a few times. The genes are TRBV6-5 and TRBJ1-5, with TRBD1 as a possible D gene (5 bases). The CDR3 runs to 17 residues. The ends were cut back, 0 bases at V and 4 bases at J, with 16 bases in the middle. The germline V gene encodes CDR1 MNHEY and CDR2 SVGAGI. This chain's CDR3 is CASSYSRGQGLNQPQHF. CDR3 nucleotides: TGTGCCAGCAGTTACTCGAGAGGGCAGGGCCTGAATCAGCCCCAGCATTTT.

The chain joins TRBV28 to TRBJ2-5, with 10 nucleotides matching TRBD2. With 2 bases clipped from V and 1 base from J, the junction kept 4 bases outside the gene matches. This CDR3 has 16 residues. CDR1 MDHEN and CDR2 SYDVKM come from the germline V gene. Here the CDR3 DNA reads TGTGCCAGCAGTTTAAGCAGCGGGGGGGGCCAAGAGACCCAGTACTTC. Translation gives CASSLSSGGGQETQYF.

This clonotype came up a few times. This rearrangement joins TRBV7-3 to TRBJ1-1, with D maybe TRBD1 (6 bases). Trimming removed 8 bases from V and 5 bases from J, with 18 bases in between. This CDR3 spans 14 amino acids. Germline CDR1 SGHTA, CDR2 FQGTGA. The CDR3 sequence: CASGAGGATTEAFF. The CDR3 DNA reads TGTGCCAGCGGGGCCGGGGGGGCAACGACTGAAGCTTTCTTT.

This clonotype has just a few counts. The V call is TRBV15, the J call TRBJ1-6; D unresolved. Trimming took off 1 base at V and 7 bases at J, with 5 bases between the two ends. CDR1 is LNHNV and CDR2 is YYDKDF in the germline V gene (reference sequence). The CDR3 covers 13 residues. CDR3 sequence reads: CATSRAGNSPLHF. In nucleotides, the CDR3 is TGTGCCACCAGCAGAGCGGGGAATTCACCCCTCCACTTT.

The chain combines TRBV1 with TRBJ2-5; the DNA was not used to check the table's D call, TRBD1. TRBV1 is a documented pseudogene. This CDR3 spans 16 amino acids. CDR3 amino acids: CTSSFRTGGNEETQYF. CDR3 DNA: TGCACCAGCAGCTTTCGAACAGGGGGTAACGAAGAGACCCAGTACTTC.

The chain joins TRBV6-5 to TRBJ2-1; D remains ambiguous. The V and J ends lost 2 bases and 9 bases respectively, with 11 bases between them. Germline V gene lookup returns CDR1 MNHEY and CDR2 SVGAGI. This CDR3 is 13 amino acids long. This CDR3 is CASSYNGYGEQFF. CDR3 in DNA: TGTGCCAGCAGTTACAACGGGTACGGTGAGCAGTTCTTC.

The CDR3 DNA reads TGCGCCAGCAGCTTACTAGCGGTAGCTAGCACAGATACGCAGTATTTT. It specifies CASSLLAVASTDTQYF. This rearrangement joins TRBV5-1 to TRBJ2-3, with 8 bases matching TRBD2. V lost 2 bases, J lost 0 bases, and 5 bases stayed unmatched. The germline gives CDR1 SGHRS, CDR2 YFSETQ. The CDR3 loop spans 16 amino acids.

The chain joins TRBV6-5 to TRBJ2-5; 10 bases line up with TRBD2. CDR3 length: 18 residues. Germline V gene data show CDR1 as MNHEY and CDR2 as SVGAGI. Losses at the gene ends were 0 bases for V and 1 base for J; bases not matched to a gene: 8. CDR3 nucleotides: TGTGCCAGCAGTTACTCGAAAGGACTAGCGGCGCCCCAAGAGACCCAGTACTTC. This codes for CASSYSKGLAAPQETQYF.

A remark on this clonotype: This may be a read error: a much more frequent sequence differs by one nucleotide. The chain uses TRBV28 and TRBJ2-3; TRBD2 matches at 8 bases. Looked up from germline, CDR1 is MDHEN and CDR2 is SYDVKM. This CDR3 is 14 amino acids long. V was clipped by 7 bases and J by 8 bases; unmatched bases: 11. The CDR3: CASKGSGAMGTQYF. CDR3 coding DNA: TGTGCCAGCAAGGGTAGCGGGGCCATGGGTACGCAGTATTTT.

The chain combines TRBV7-8 with TRBJ2-1; weak D call: TRBD2 (5 bases). This CDR3 contains 15 residues. V lost 5 bases to trimming and J lost 2 bases, with 13 bases between them. CDR1 and CDR2 (germline): SGHVS, FQNEAQ. The CDR3, as DNA: TGTGCCAGCAGCCGACAAGCACTAGCCTACAATGAGCAGTTCTTC. This translates into CASSRQALAYNEQFF.

This clonotype occurred many times. The chain recombines TRBV29-1 with TRBJ2-2, with TRBD2 matching over 7 bases. Germline-derived CDR1 and CDR2 are SQVTM and ANQGSEA. V lost 4 bases, J lost 6 bases, and 2 bases stayed unmatched. The CDR3 length is 12 residues. In DNA, the CDR3 is TGCAGCGTTGCCCGGGGGGCCGGGGAGCTGTTTTTT. Protein: CSVARGAGELFF.

The chain's CDR3 is CSVVKVAANYGYTF. The DNA for the CDR3 is TGCAGCGTTGTAAAGGTCGCTGCTAACTATGGCTACACCTTC. The chain is built from TRBV29-1 and TRBJ1-2, with unresolved D. Trimming removed 4 bases at V and 0 bases at J, with 12 bases between. From germline, CDR1 is SQVTM and CDR2 ANQGSEA. CDR3 size: 14 residues.

The chain combines TRBV20-1 with TRBJ2-7; 10 bases line up with TRBD2. CDR3 length equals 15 residues. V gave up 5 bases and J gave up 0 bases; unmatched junction bases: 7. CDR1 is DFQATT and CDR2 is SNEGSKA in the germline V gene (reference sequence). In nucleotides, the CDR3 is TGCAGTGCTCCAGATAGCGGGAGGACCTCCTACGAGCAGTACTTC. This translates into CSAPDSGRTSYEQYF.

The chain couples TRBV9 to TRBJ2-5; TRBD2 might be the D (6 bases). Trimming removed 3 bases at V and 2 bases at J, with 17 bases between. Germline V gene data show CDR1 as SGDLS and CDR2 as YYNGEE. CDR3 size: 16 residues. The CDR3 protein is CASSGPSIAGQETQYF. DNA of the CDR3: TGTGCCAGCAGCGGTCCGAGTATCGCGGGGCAAGAGACCCAGTACTTC.

The chain couples TRBV4-3 to TRBJ2-1; a possible D gene is TRBD2 (6 bases). Trimming removed 3 bases at V and 2 bases at J, with 14 bases between. Per the germline V gene, CDR1 is LGHNA and CDR2 is YSLEER. The CDR3 contains 16 residues. The CDR3 DNA follows: TGCGCCAGCAGCCATCCCGGGACTGGAGCCTACAATGAGCAGTTCTTC. It encodes CASSHPGTGAYNEQFF.